The rows below give T cell receptor beta chains drawn from one sample of a study of tumor and adjacent non-tumor tissue in lung cancer. TCRdb itself ran the multiplex PCR reads through MiXCR, one entry per CDR3 protein. The sample yields 90,000 to 100,000 distinct CDR3 sequences, less than 85% seen once. The source material was distant non-tumor lung tissue. These receptors were obtained from a man aged 55-75 years with small cell lung cancer. CDR3s include the opening cysteine and the closing phenylalanine or tryptophan. Each record gives: J gene, V gene, D gene, CDR3 length, clone size, CDR3 DNA, CDR3 protein. D genes are given only for firm matches. For some rows the clone size is stated as once, few or many, or as a class when expanded; others skip it.

j_gene: TRBJ2-7; v_gene: TRBV7-9; d_gene: -; len: 13; abundance: -; CDR3nt: TGTGCCAGCAGCTTATTAAGCCCCTACGAGCAGTACTTC; CDR3aa: CASSLLSPYEQYF
j_gene: TRBJ2-2; v_gene: TRBV4-1; d_gene: -; len: 15; abundance: -; CDR3nt: TGCGCCAGCAGCAGCAGGGGGGCCTATACCGAGGGCCTGTTTTTT; CDR3aa: CASSSRGAYTEGLFF
j_gene: TRBJ2-2; v_gene: TRBV5-4; d_gene: TRBD2; len: 14; abundance: -; CDR3nt: TGTGCCAGCAGCGCGGACTACAGTTCGGGGGGGCTATTTTTT; CDR3aa: CASSADYSSGGLFF
j_gene: TRBJ2-1; v_gene: TRBV9; d_gene: TRBD2; len: 15; abundance: -; CDR3nt: TGTGCCAGCAGCGCGGGACTAGCGGGAGGAAGTGAGCAGTTCTTC; CDR3aa: CASSAGLAGGSEQFF
j_gene: TRBJ1-3; v_gene: TRBV5-8; d_gene: TRBD1; len: 17; abundance: -; CDR3nt: TGTGCCAGCAGCCCCTACTTCGGGACAGACTCTGGAAACACCATATATTTT; CDR3aa: CASSPYFGTDSGNTIYF
j_gene: TRBJ2-3; v_gene: TRBV6-1; d_gene: -; len: 18; abundance: -; CDR3nt: TGTACCAGCGGCTCCCTAGGGGTGGGACTCTTGGGCTCGGAGCAGCAGTATTTT; CDR3aa: CTSGSLGVGLLGSEQQYF
j_gene: TRBJ2-3; v_gene: TRBV5-1; d_gene: -; len: 14; abundance: -; CDR3nt: TGCGGCAGTTGCCGACTAGGCACCACAGATACGCAGTATTTT; CDR3aa: CGSCRLGTTDTQYF
j_gene: TRBJ2-3; v_gene: TRBV5-1; d_gene: TRBD2; len: 15; abundance: -; CDR3nt: TGCGTCAGCAGCAGAAGCGGGAGTTCCGCAAATACGCAGTATTTT; CDR3aa: CVSSRSGSSANTQYF
j_gene: TRBJ2-5; v_gene: TRBV12-3/TRBV12-4; d_gene: -; len: 15; abundance: -; CDR3nt: TGTGCCAGCAGTGACGGAGAGGAGGCGACGGAGACTCAGTACTTC; CDR3aa: CASSDGEEATETQYF
j_gene: TRBJ1-5; v_gene: TRBV12-3/TRBV12-4; d_gene: TRBD1; len: 16; abundance: -; CDR3nt: TGTGCCAGGAGTATCCAGACAGGGGGCTACAATCAGCACCAGCATTTT; CDR3aa: CARSIQTGGYNQHQHF
j_gene: TRBJ2-7; v_gene: TRBV28; d_gene: -; len: 11; abundance: many; CDR3nt: TGTGCCAGCAGTCGTTTATACGAGCAGTACTTC; CDR3aa: CASSRLYEQYF
j_gene: TRBJ2-1; v_gene: TRBV13; d_gene: TRBD2; len: 13; abundance: -; CDR3nt: TGTGGCAGCTGCTCCGGCGGGAGCAATGAGCAGTTGTTC; CDR3aa: CGSCSGGSNEQLF
j_gene: TRBJ2-1; v_gene: TRBV11-2; d_gene: -; len: 14; abundance: -; CDR3nt: TGTGTCAACAGCTTAAGACCCTCCTACAATGAGCAGTTCTTC; CDR3aa: CVNSLRPSYNEQFF
j_gene: TRBJ2-6; v_gene: TRBV6-1; d_gene: -; len: 16; abundance: -; CDR3nt: TGTGCCAGCAGTGGGGGGATCTCTTCTGGGGCCAACGTCCCGAGTTTC; CDR3aa: CASSGGISSGANVPSF
j_gene: TRBJ2-3; v_gene: TRBV11-3; d_gene: -; len: 12; abundance: -; CDR3nt: TGCGCCAGCGGCTTAGTCTTCAATACGCAGTACTTT; CDR3aa: CASGLVFNTQYF
j_gene: TRBJ2-4; v_gene: TRBV27; d_gene: -; len: 15; abundance: -; CDR3nt: TGTGCCAGCAGTTCGTTTCAGGACGCCGAGTACATTCAGTACTTC; CDR3aa: CASSSFQDAEYIQYF
j_gene: TRBJ2-1; v_gene: TRBV4-2; d_gene: TRBD2; len: 16; abundance: -; CDR3nt: TGTGTCAGCAGCCAAGTTACCAGCGGGAGGGAATTTGAGCAATTCTTC; CDR3aa: CVSSQVTSGREFEQFF
j_gene: TRBJ2-1; v_gene: TRBV6-5; d_gene: TRBD1; len: 14; abundance: -; CDR3nt: TGTGCCAGTAGTCGACAGGGGTCCTACAATGAGCAGCTCTTC; CDR3aa: CASSRQGSYNEQLF
j_gene: TRBJ2-1; v_gene: TRBV7-8; d_gene: TRBD2; len: 13; abundance: once; CDR3nt: TGTGCCAGCAGCTTAGAGTGGGGGGGTGGGCATTTCTTC; CDR3aa: CASSLEWGGGHFF
j_gene: TRBJ1-1; v_gene: TRBV5-1; d_gene: TRBD1; len: 14; abundance: -; CDR3nt: TGCGCCAGCAGCCTACAGGGGATGGACACTGAAGCTTTCTTT; CDR3aa: CASSLQGMDTEAFF
j_gene: TRBJ2-5; v_gene: TRBV6-2/TRBV6-3; d_gene: -; len: 15; abundance: many; CDR3nt: TGTGCCAGCAGTTACTCCCCCGCCGGACGGGAGACCCAGTACTTC; CDR3aa: CASSYSPAGRETQYF
j_gene: TRBJ1-1; v_gene: TRBV11-3; d_gene: -; len: 14; abundance: few; CDR3nt: TGTGCCAGCAGCTTAGAGGGAGAGGGCACTGAAGCTTTCTTC; CDR3aa: CASSLEGEGTEAFF
j_gene: TRBJ2-6; v_gene: TRBV4-2; d_gene: -; len: 18; abundance: -; CDR3nt: TGTGCCAACAGCCAAGATAGGCACGGACACTATGGGGCCAACGTCCTGACTTTC; CDR3aa: CANSQDRHGHYGANVLTF
j_gene: TRBJ2-5; v_gene: TRBV20-1; d_gene: -; len: 16; abundance: once; CDR3nt: TGCAGCGCTATTTCGTGGGACGGCGACCAACAAGAGACCCAGTGCTTC; CDR3aa: CSAISWDGDQQETQCF
j_gene: TRBJ2-2; v_gene: TRBV11-2; d_gene: TRBD2; len: 14; abundance: -; CDR3nt: TGTGTCAGTAGTGGTAGCGGGAACACAGGGGAGCTGTTTTTT; CDR3aa: CVSSGSGNTGELFF
j_gene: TRBJ2-2; v_gene: TRBV11-2; d_gene: -; len: 14; abundance: -; CDR3nt: TGTGCCACCGGCTTAGAGCCCCTCTGGGGGGAGCTGTTTTTT; CDR3aa: CATGLEPLWGELFF
j_gene: TRBJ2-1; v_gene: TRBV2; d_gene: -; len: 12; abundance: few; CDR3nt: TGTGCCAGCACACGGGGCGGCAATGAGCAGTTCTTC; CDR3aa: CASTRGGNEQFF
j_gene: TRBJ2-3; v_gene: TRBV10-3; d_gene: -; len: 14; abundance: -; CDR3nt: TGTGCCATCAGTGGCGGCGGGAGCACAGATACGCAGTATTTT; CDR3aa: CAISGGGSTDTQYF
j_gene: TRBJ1-6; v_gene: TRBV28; d_gene: -; len: 15; abundance: -; CDR3nt: TGTGCTAGCAGTTTACCCCCCGACCATAATCCACCCCTCCACTTT; CDR3aa: CASSLPPDHNPPLHF
j_gene: TRBJ2-3; v_gene: TRBV29-1; d_gene: -; len: 13; abundance: -; CDR3nt: TGCAGCGTTGAGAGCCGGGGAGTAGATACGCAGTATTTT; CDR3aa: CSVESRGVDTQYF
j_gene: TRBJ1-2; v_gene: TRBV6-5; d_gene: TRBD1; len: 16; abundance: -; CDR3nt: TGTGTCAGCAGTTACGTAACCGGGACAGGGTCCTATGGCTACACATTC; CDR3aa: CVSSYVTGTGSYGYTF
j_gene: TRBJ2-5; v_gene: TRBV10-3; d_gene: -; len: 15; abundance: -; CDR3nt: TGTGCCATCACCCAAGGGACAAGGGGAGGAGAGATCCAGTACTTC; CDR3aa: CAITQGTRGGEIQYF
j_gene: TRBJ2-3; v_gene: TRBV11-2; d_gene: -; len: 14; abundance: once; CDR3nt: TGTGCCAGCAGCTGGGCAGTAAGCACGGATACGCAGTATTTT; CDR3aa: CASSWAVSTDTQYF
j_gene: TRBJ2-3; v_gene: TRBV4-1; d_gene: -; len: 17; abundance: -; CDR3nt: TGCGCCAGCAGCCAAGAAAAGATCATCCGGAGCACAGATACGCAGTATTTC; CDR3aa: CASSQEKIIRSTDTQYF
j_gene: TRBJ2-6; v_gene: TRBV12-3/TRBV12-4; d_gene: -; len: 15; abundance: medium-sized; CDR3nt: TGTGCCAGCAGTTTCGGGGTCTCTGGGGCCAACGTCCTGACTTTC; CDR3aa: CASSFGVSGANVLTF
j_gene: TRBJ2-3; v_gene: TRBV4-1; d_gene: TRBD1; len: 19; abundance: once; CDR3nt: TGCGCCAGCAGCCAAGCTGGCGGGGTTCACGGGACAGGGGAGAGGCCCCAGTATTTT; CDR3aa: CASSQAGGVHGTGERPQYF
j_gene: TRBJ2-4; v_gene: TRBV6-1; d_gene: -; len: 14; abundance: once; CDR3nt: TGTGCCAGTAGTGAAGCGTGCGATGGGCACATTCAGTACTTC; CDR3aa: CASSEACDGHIQYF
j_gene: TRBJ2-2; v_gene: TRBV29-1; d_gene: TRBD2; len: 13; abundance: -; CDR3nt: TGCGGCGTTTACGGGGGGAACACCGGGGAGCCGCTTTTT; CDR3aa: CGVYGGNTGEPLF
j_gene: TRBJ2-2; v_gene: TRBV12-3/TRBV12-4; d_gene: -; len: 14; abundance: -; CDR3nt: TGTGCCAGCACTTTAGGGTCTGCTGGCGGGGAGCTGTTGTTT; CDR3aa: CASTLGSAGGELLF
j_gene: TRBJ2-7; v_gene: TRBV11-1; d_gene: -; len: 11; abundance: -; CDR3nt: TGTGTCAGCAGCCTAGATGAGGAGCAGTACTTC; CDR3aa: CVSSLDEEQYF
j_gene: TRBJ1-5; v_gene: TRBV20-1; d_gene: TRBD1; len: 16; abundance: many; CDR3nt: TGCAGTGCTAGAAGGTCAGGGACAGGGAGCAATCAGCCCCAGCATTTT; CDR3aa: CSARRSGTGSNQPQHF
j_gene: TRBJ2-1; v_gene: TRBV29-1; d_gene: TRBD2; len: 15; abundance: few; CDR3nt: TGCAGCGTCCGGGCTAGCGGGGGTAATACAGGTGAGCAGTTCTTC; CDR3aa: CSVRASGGNTGEQFF
j_gene: TRBJ2-7; v_gene: TRBV11-1; d_gene: TRBD1; len: 12; abundance: -; CDR3nt: TGTGCCGACCGCGGACAGGGGCGCGAGCAGTATTTC; CDR3aa: CADRGQGREQYF
j_gene: TRBJ1-6; v_gene: TRBV4-2; d_gene: -; len: 14; abundance: once; CDR3nt: TGTGCCAGCAGCCAAGAAAAACCAAATTCACCCCTCCATTTT; CDR3aa: CASSQEKPNSPLHF
j_gene: TRBJ2-1; v_gene: TRBV4-2; d_gene: -; len: 17; abundance: -; CDR3nt: TGTGCCAGCAGCCAAGACCAGACTGCGACATCCTGCAATGAGCAGTTCTTC; CDR3aa: CASSQDQTATSCNEQFF
j_gene: TRBJ2-7; v_gene: TRBV20-1; d_gene: -; len: 12; abundance: medium-sized; CDR3nt: TGCAGTGTCTCGAACCTAACCTACGAGCAGTACTTC; CDR3aa: CSVSNLTYEQYF